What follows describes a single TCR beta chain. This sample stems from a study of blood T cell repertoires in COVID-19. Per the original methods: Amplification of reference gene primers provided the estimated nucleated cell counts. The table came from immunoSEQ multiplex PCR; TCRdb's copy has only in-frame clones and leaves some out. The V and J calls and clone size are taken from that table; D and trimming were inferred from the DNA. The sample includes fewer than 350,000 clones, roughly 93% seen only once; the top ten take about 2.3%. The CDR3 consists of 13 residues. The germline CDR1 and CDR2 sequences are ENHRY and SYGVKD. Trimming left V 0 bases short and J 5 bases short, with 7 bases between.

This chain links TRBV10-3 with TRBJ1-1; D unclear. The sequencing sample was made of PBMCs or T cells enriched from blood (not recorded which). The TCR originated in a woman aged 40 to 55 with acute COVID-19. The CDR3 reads CAISESTGTEAFF. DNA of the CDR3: TGTGCCATCAGTGAGTCGACGGGGACTGAAGCTTTCTTT.